A single sample gave rise to the 21 T cell receptor beta chains below, sequenced in a study of cytomegalovirus exposure and HLA in healthy donors. PCR primers comprised 60 Vbeta and 13 Jbeta primers. Profiling relied on immunoSEQ multiplex PCR, and the TCRdb table lists in-frame clones only, not all of them. The table lists some 120,000 clones, approximately 80% of them singletons. Input material: PBMCs. The receptors were gathered from a man aged 18 to 35 in good health and CMV-seronegative.

This rearrangement joins TRBV5-4 to TRBJ1-2, with a tentative D call TRBD1 (6 bases). CDR1 is SGHNT and CDR2 is YYREEE in the germline V gene (reference sequence). The CDR3 totals 15 residues. V was trimmed by 9 bases and J by 3 bases, leaving 21 bases between them. Here the CDR3 DNA reads TGTGCCACCTCGCAAGGGGGGAGGGATGACTATGGCTACACCTTC. Protein product: CATSQGGRDDYGYTF.

To note about this clone: Other DNA sequences in this sample translate to the same CDR3. The rearrangement uses TRBV13 and TRBJ1-1, with 7 bases fitting TRBD1. CDR1 and CDR2 (germline): PRHDT, FYEKMQ (reference sequence). After removal of 0 bases from V and 1 base from J, the junction contained 2 bases not matched to a gene. The CDR3 is 15 amino acids. The CDR3 sequence: CASSLGDRANTEAFF. DNA for the CDR3: TGTGCCAGCAGCTTAGGCGACAGGGCGAACACTGAAGCTTTCTTT.

The rearrangement links TRBV5-4 to TRBJ1-6; 9 nucleotides align to TRBD1. The CDR3 is made up of 15 amino acids. Germline CDR1 SGHNT, CDR2 YYREEE (reference sequence). With V trimmed by 0 bases and J by 7 bases, 2 bases remained unmatched. The CDR3 DNA reads as TGTGCCAGCAGCTTGGGGGACAGGGTCAATTCACCCCTCCACTTT. This encodes CASSLGDRVNSPLHF.

The chain employs TRBV6-5 and TRBJ1-4; 7 nucleotides align to TRBD1. This CDR3 is 15 amino acids long. The germline V gene has CDR1 MNHEY and CDR2 SVGAGI. The V segment lost 5 bases and the J segment 7 bases; nucleotides outside the gene matches: 10. The CDR3 DNA sequence: TGTGCCAGCAGTAACAGACAGGGACTAGCTGAAAAACTGTTTTTT. Residues: CASSNRQGLAEKLFF.

The chain combines TRBV19 with TRBJ2-5, with D uncertain. Trimming took 2 bases from V and 5 from J, leaving 3 bases between them. The CDR3 runs to 11 residues. Looked up from germline, CDR1 is LNHDA and CDR2 is SQIVND (reference sequence). CDR3 nucleotides: TGTGCCAGTAGTATACAGGAGACCCAGTACTTC. Its translation: CASSIQETQYF.

CDR3 residues: CASSRGGERGADTQYF. In nucleotides, the CDR3 is TGTGCCAGCAGCCGTGGGGGTGAGCGGGGCGCAGATACGCAGTATTTT. The chain combines TRBV5-4 with TRBJ2-3; TRBD2 matches 7 bases. Germline-derived CDR1 and CDR2 are SGHNT and YYREEE (reference sequence). Trimming cost V 4 bases and J 4 bases; bases outside gene matches: 12. This CDR3 contains 16 residues.

This clone was seen just once. The V gene is TRBV11-2, the J gene TRBJ2-7, with 10 bases that match TRBD1. CDR3 length equals 18 residues. Germline lookup yields CDR1 SGHAT and CDR2 FQNNGV. V trimming: 5 bases; J trimming: 2 bases; junction bases outside the gene matches: 15. CDR3 bases: TGTGCCAGCAGCCTTATAAACCGCGGGACAGGGGTTACCTACGAGCAGTACTTC. This gives the protein CASSLINRGTGVTYEQYF.

The chain joins TRBV27 to TRBJ2-3; tentatively, D is TRBD2 (6 bases). The V gene lost 0 bases and the J gene lost 4 bases, with 20 bases spanning the gap. CDR1 and CDR2 from the germline V gene are MNHEY and SMNVEV (reference sequence). The CDR3 extends over 18 amino acids. The CDR3 nucleotides are TGTGCCAGCAGTTTATCGGCACCGGGGGTAGTGGGGCCAGATACGCAGTATTTT. Translation gives CASSLSAPGVVGPDTQYF.

The sample holds a few counts of this clone. The chain uses TRBV7-8 and TRBJ1-1; the match to TRBD1 covers 9 bases. The V gene's germline CDR1 is SGHVS and CDR2 FQNEAQ. The CDR3 is 15 residues long. Unmatched junction bases numbered 9, after V lost 4 bases and J lost 6 bases. The CDR3 loop reads CASSSQTGGFSEAFF. DNA for the CDR3: TGTGCCAGCAGCTCTCAGACAGGGGGTTTTTCTGAAGCTTTCTTT.

The chain combines TRBV28 with TRBJ1-5, with D possibly matching TRBD1 (6 bases). V was pared by 3 bases and J by 1 base, with 10 bases between. CDR1 is MDHEN, CDR2 SYDVKM, per germline. The CDR3 runs 15 residues. CDR3 nucleotides: TGTGCCAGCAGTTTCCCTGGACAGAGCAATCAGCCCCAGCATTTT. It translates to CASSFPGQSNQPQHF. Full variable domain (missing parts from reference TRBV28 and TRBJ1-5): DVKVTQSSRYLVKRTGEKVFLECVQDMDHENMFWYRQDPGLGLRLIYFSYDVKMKEKGDIPEGYSVSREKKERFSLILESASTNQTSMYLCASSFPGQSNQPQHFGDGTRLSIL.

The chain links TRBV4-1 to TRBJ2-7; 7 positions match TRBD1. The length of the CDR3 is 16 residues. Germline V CDR1 and CDR2: MGHRA, YSYEKL. Trimming removed 0 bases from V and 9 bases from J; junction bases left unmatched: 14. CDR3 DNA: TGCGCCAGCAGCCAAGATCTCGGGACAGCCCTATCCGGGCAGTACTTC. Its protein product is CASSQDLGTALSGQYF.

The rearrangement uses TRBV6-6 and TRBJ2-3, with D possibly TRBD2 on 7 matching bases. Germline CDR1 is MNHNY and CDR2 is SVGAGI (reference sequence). This CDR3 has 16 residues. Trimming left V 2 bases short and J 2 bases short, with 14 bases between. In DNA form, the CDR3 reads TGTGCCAGCAGTTACGGGGGGGGGACAAACACAGATACGCAGTATTTT. This sequence encodes CASSYGGGTNTDTQYF.

This clone is a singleton in its sample. The J gene is TRBJ2-3, the V gene TRBV15, with D unresolved. This CDR3 comprises 15 residues. Germline loops: CDR1 LNHNV, CDR2 YYDKDF (reference sequence). Trimming stripped 5 bases from V and 4 bases from J, with 16 bases between. In nucleotides, the CDR3 is TGTGCCACCAGCGACTTTTCGTTAATTTCAGATACGCAGTATTTT. Protein sequence: CATSDFSLISDTQYF.

In DNA form, the CDR3 reads TGTGCCAGCAGCTCGGCGGGCTTCTCTGGAAACACCATATATTTT. This encodes CASSSAGFSGNTIYF. The V and J genes are TRBV9 and TRBJ1-3; D uncertain. The CDR3 covers 15 residues. Trimming left V 4 bases short and J 0 bases short, with 11 bases between. Germline V CDR1 and CDR2: SGDLS, YYNGEE.

The chain links TRBV27 to TRBJ1-2; 7 nucleotides line up with TRBD1. Looked up from germline, CDR1 is MNHEY and CDR2 is SMNVEV (reference sequence). CDR3 size: 15 residues. The V segment lost 5 bases and the J segment 5 bases; nucleotides outside the gene matches: 11. The chain's CDR3 is CASSPTGSVIYGYTF. The CDR3 region has the DNA TGTGCCAGCAGTCCGACAGGGTCGGTGATTTATGGCTACACCTTC.

This chain uses TRBV5-1 with TRBJ2-2; possibly TRBD1 for D (6 bases). V dropped 5 bases and J dropped 0 bases, with 14 bases sitting between them. In germline, CDR1 is SGHRS, CDR2 YFSETQ. The CDR3 runs to 16 residues. The CDR3 protein is CASRQGRPTNTGELFF. DNA for the CDR3: TGCGCCAGCAGGCAGGGGCGACCTACGAACACCGGGGAGCTGTTTTTT.

J is TRBJ2-3 and V is TRBV5-1; no reliable D call. The CDR3 consists of 12 residues. Germline CDR1 SGHRS, CDR2 YFSETQ. Trimming took off 0 bases at V and 5 bases at J, with 4 bases between the two ends. The CDR3 loop reads CASSLAVDTQYF. In nucleotides, the CDR3 is TGCGCCAGCAGCTTGGCCGTAGATACGCAGTATTTT.

This clone was detected a few times. The chain is built from TRBV20-1 and TRBJ2-7; possibly TRBD2 for D (5 bases). Germline-derived CDR1 and CDR2 are DFQATT and SNEGSKA (reference sequence). The CDR3 loop spans 11 amino acids. V shed 7 bases and J shed 3 bases, with 10 bases lying between them. As DNA, the CDR3 is TGCAGTGTCGGGATGTACTACGAGCAGTACTTC. It encodes CSVGMYYEQYF.

The chain is built from TRBV2 and TRBJ2-7; 9 nucleotides agree with TRBD2. Looked up from germline, CDR1 is SNHLY and CDR2 is FYNNEI. The CDR3 totals 15 residues. V shed 2 bases, J shed 4 bases, and the junction held 6 bases outside the gene matches. The CDR3 sequence is CASSELAGILYEQYF. Here the CDR3 DNA reads TGTGCCAGCAGTGAACTAGCGGGGATCTTGTACGAGCAGTACTTC. The full variable domain, with the rest looked up from reference TRBV2 and TRBJ2-7, is EPEVTQTPSHQVTQMGQEVILRCVPISNHLYFYWYRQILGQKVEFLVSFYNNEISEKSEIFDDQFSVERPDGSNFTLKIRSTKLEDSAMYFCASSELAGILYEQYFGPGTRLTVT.

The chain combines TRBV10-3 with TRBJ2-7; 8 bases fit TRBD2. There are 13 residues in the CDR3. The ends lost 8 bases at V and 2 bases at J; junction bases unmatched: 5. Germline V gene data show CDR1 as ENHRY and CDR2 as SYGVKD. The CDR3 DNA follows: TGTGCCATCGGAGCGGGGGTTGCCTACGAGCAGTACTTC. The encoded protein is CAIGAGVAYEQYF.

The CDR3 sequence: CASLGLAANTGELFF. In DNA form, the CDR3 reads TGTGCCAGCTTAGGACTAGCGGCGAACACCGGGGAGCTGTTTTTT. This chain joins TRBV2 and TRBJ2-2; TRBD2 matches at 10 bases. Losses at the gene ends were 8 bases for V and 0 bases for J; bases not matched to a gene: 3. Germline V lookup: CDR1 SNHLY, CDR2 FYNNEI. The CDR3 consists of 15 residues.